Listed below are T cell receptor beta chains from one sample, sequenced in a study of T cell responses to AZD1222 COVID-19 vaccine. Libraries were prepared by immunoSEQ multiplex PCR; TCRdb keeps only in-frame clonotypes and omits some of them. The data contain about 110,000 clones, about 88% of them singletons. This specimen consisted of peripheral blood, obtained on day 0 of AZD1222 vaccination. The receptor source for this set is an adult in good health. Each CDR3 is given with its conserved first and last residue. The D gene is left open where the match is weak. The size field is filled for only some rows; it gives once, few, many or a size class.

J gene	clone size	V gene	D gene	CDR3 protein	CDR3 DNA
TRBJ2-6	.	TRBV29-1	.	CSVGGQGTGANVLTF	TGCAGCGTTGGGGGTCAGGGAACAGGGGCCAACGTCCTGACTTTC
TRBJ2-7	.	TRBV5-4	.	CASSLQGYEQYF	TGTGCCAGCAGCTTACAGGGCTACGAGCAGTACTTC
TRBJ1-2	.	TRBV21-1	.	CASSTRQGGSYGYTF	TGTGCCAGCAGCACCCGACAGGGTGGGAGCTATGGCTACACCTTC
TRBJ1-5	.	TRBV7-2	.	CASSTGTVRPQHF	TGTGCCAGCAGCACAGGGACTGTCCGGCCCCAGCATTTT
TRBJ2-4	.	TRBV5-1	TRBD2	CASSFRSGGASKNIQYF	TGCGCCAGCAGTTTTAGGAGCGGGGGAGCCTCCAAAAACATTCAGTACTTC
TRBJ2-7	.	TRBV4-3	TRBD1	CASSLGTGSSEQYF	TGCGCCAGCAGCCTTGGGACAGGGTCGTCCGAGCAGTACTTC
TRBJ1-6	once	TRBV7-2	.	CASSLVYTSPLHF	TGTGCCAGCAGCTTAGTCTATACTTCACCCCTCCACTTT
TRBJ2-1	.	TRBV19	.	CASRSVSPSSYNEQFF	TGTGCCAGTAGGTCGGTCAGCCCTAGCTCCTACAATGAGCAGTTCTTC
TRBJ1-5	once	TRBV4-3	TRBD1	CASSQIQGVRQPQHF	TGCGCCAGCAGCCAAATACAGGGGGTGCGTCAGCCCCAGCATTTT
TRBJ2-1	.	TRBV11-3	TRBD2	CASSLAGGNEQFF	TGTGCCAGCAGCTTAGCCGGGGGGAATGAGCAGTTCTTC
TRBJ1-1	.	TRBV28	.	CASRDSGGLSF	TGTGCCAGCAGGGACAGTGGCGGGCTTTCTTTT
TRBJ1-6	.	TRBV6-1	TRBD1	CASSEARGHSPLHF	TGTGCCAGCAGTGAGGCCAGGGGGCATTCACCCCTCCACTTT
TRBJ2-1	.	TRBV27	TRBD1	CASSLTGVNSYNEQFF	TGTGCCAGCAGTTTAACAGGGGTCAACTCCTACAATGAGCAGTTCTTC
TRBJ2-6	.	TRBV3-1/TRBV3-2	TRBD2	CASSQLPGLAGVGANVLTF	TGTGCCAGCAGCCAACTCCCGGGACTAGCGGGGGTCGGGGCCAACGTCCTGACTTTC
TRBJ1-5	.	TRBV27	.	CASSGDYNQPQHF	TGTGCCAGCAGCGGAGACTACAATCAGCCCCAGCATTTT
TRBJ2-1	.	TRBV7-3	.	CASSPDSYNEQFF	TGTGCCAGCAGCCCGGACAGCTACAATGAGCAGTTCTTC
TRBJ1-1	.	TRBV7-3	TRBD1	CASSFSPGQTEAFF	TGTGCCAGCAGCTTTTCACCGGGACAGACTGAAGCTTTCTTT
TRBJ2-2	.	TRBV6-4	TRBD1	CASSPQGSNTGELFF	TGTGCCAGCAGCCCACAGGGGTCGAACACCGGGGAGCTGTTTTTT
TRBJ2-1	.	TRBV14	.	CASSQVGSVWNEQFF	TGTGCCAGCAGCCAAGTGGGGAGCGTGTGGAATGAGCAGTTCTTC
TRBJ2-5	.	TRBV10-3	TRBD2	CAISESIGLGQETQYF	TGTGCCATCAGTGAGTCGATCGGACTAGGTCAAGAGACCCAGTACTTC
TRBJ2-1	few	TRBV4-3	.	CASSQDLNEQFF	TGCGCCAGCAGCCAAGACTTGAATGAGCAGTTCTTC
TRBJ1-3	.	TRBV18	.	CASSQGQSGTIYF	TGTGCCAGCTCACAAGGACAGTCTGGCACCATATATTTT
TRBJ2-5	few	TRBV7-9	.	CASRGGLDQETQYF	TGTGCCAGCAGGGGGGGACTTGACCAAGAGACCCAGTACTTC
TRBJ1-2	.	TRBV10-3	.	CAISESYLRNVVGGNYGYTF	TGTGCCATCAGTGAGTCGTATCTGCGGAACGTTGTTGGGGGCAACTATGGCTACACCTTC
TRBJ1-1	once	TRBV5-1	.	CASSLEAAEPAFF	TGCGCCAGCAGCTTGGAGGCAGCAGAACCCGCTTTCTTT
TRBJ2-3	.	TRBV3-1/TRBV3-2	TRBD2	CASSQGLAGLPFTDTQYF	TGTGCCAGCAGCCAGGGACTAGCGGGCCTACCATTCACAGATACGCAGTATTTT
TRBJ1-4	few	TRBV6-5	.	CASSPFGGGDEKLFF	TGTGCCAGCAGTCCTTTCGGGGGAGGTGATGAAAAACTGTTTTTT